A single TCR beta chain is shown here with its context. This entry comes from a study of blood T cell repertoires in COVID-19. Whole-study context: Acute-phase and convalescent COVID-19 samples originated in the United States, Italy and Spain. In each case, the material was cDNA or gDNA derived from T cells, B-cell-depleted T cells, or PBMCs.

TCRdb keeps only in-frame clones here, not all; method: immunoSEQ multiplex PCR. The data contain around 72,000 clones, roughly 83% of them singletons. Germline-derived CDR1 and CDR2 are SGHRS and YFSETQ. V trimming: 0 bases; J trimming: 0 bases; junction bases outside the gene matches: 14. CDR3 size: 20 residues. The sample taken for sequencing was peripheral blood. The genes are TRBV5-1 and TRBJ2-1; TRBD2 agrees at 8 bases. This clonotype was obtained from a woman older than 75 with acute or convalescent COVID-19. This chain's CDR3 is CASSLVPGLEVPSSYNEQFF. For the CDR3, the DNA is TGCGCCAGCAGCTTGGTCCCGGGACTAGAAGTCCCGAGCTCCTACAATGAGCAGTTCTTC.